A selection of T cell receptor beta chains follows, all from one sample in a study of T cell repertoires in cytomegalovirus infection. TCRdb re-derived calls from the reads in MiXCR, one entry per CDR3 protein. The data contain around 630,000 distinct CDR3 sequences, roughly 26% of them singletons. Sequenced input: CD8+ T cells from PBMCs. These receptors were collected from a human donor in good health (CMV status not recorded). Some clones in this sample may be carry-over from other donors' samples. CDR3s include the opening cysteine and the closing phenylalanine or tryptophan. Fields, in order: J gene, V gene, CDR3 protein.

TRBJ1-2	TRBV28	CAGRSPRQGDGYTF
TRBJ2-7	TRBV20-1	CSARDVTEYEQYF
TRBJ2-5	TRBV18	CASSPANVSFTQFHALQETQYF
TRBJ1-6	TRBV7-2	CASTPGGRYPNSPLHF
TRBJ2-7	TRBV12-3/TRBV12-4	CASSLFGSGGYEQYF
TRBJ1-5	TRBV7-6	CASRGQGPDSNQPQHF
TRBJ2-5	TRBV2	CASSYPLSGGAEETQYF
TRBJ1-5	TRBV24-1	CATSDGTGAGQPQHF
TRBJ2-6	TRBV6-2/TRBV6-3	CASSDFQSSGANVLTF
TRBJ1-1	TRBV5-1	CASSTNRGDAVAGAFF
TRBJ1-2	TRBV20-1	CSARERTGVRYGYTF
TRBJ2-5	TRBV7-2	CASTAYWGDRETQYF
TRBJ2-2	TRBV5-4	CASSSYRVGGELFF
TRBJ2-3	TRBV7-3	CASSSPRPASGPPDTQYF
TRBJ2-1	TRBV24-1	CATSVGPTYNEQFF
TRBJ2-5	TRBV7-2	CASSLERTASGGLETQYF